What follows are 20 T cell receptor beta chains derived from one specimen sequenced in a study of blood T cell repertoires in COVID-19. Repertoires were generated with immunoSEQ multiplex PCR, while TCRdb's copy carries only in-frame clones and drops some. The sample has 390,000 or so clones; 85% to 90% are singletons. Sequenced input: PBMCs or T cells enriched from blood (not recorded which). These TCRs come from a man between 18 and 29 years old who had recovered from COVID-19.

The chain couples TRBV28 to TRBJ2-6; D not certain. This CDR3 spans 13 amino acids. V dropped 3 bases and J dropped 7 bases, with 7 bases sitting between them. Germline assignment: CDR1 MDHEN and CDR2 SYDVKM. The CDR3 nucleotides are TGTGCCAGCAGTTTTTCAGGCGCCAACGTCCTGACTTTC. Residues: CASSFSGANVLTF.

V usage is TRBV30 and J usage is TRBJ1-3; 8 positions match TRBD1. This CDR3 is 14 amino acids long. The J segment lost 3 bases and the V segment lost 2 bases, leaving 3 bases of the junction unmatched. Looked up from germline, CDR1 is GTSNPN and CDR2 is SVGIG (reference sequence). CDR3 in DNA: TGTGCCTGGAGTCAAGACAGGGGTGGAAACACCATATATTTT. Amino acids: CAWSQDRGGNTIYF. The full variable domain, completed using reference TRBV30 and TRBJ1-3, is SQTIHQWPATLVQPVGSPLSLECTVEGTSNPNLYWYRQAAGRGLQLLFYSVGIGQISSEVPQNLSASRPQDRQFILSSKKLLLSDSGFYLCAWSQDRGGNTIYFGEGSWLTVV.

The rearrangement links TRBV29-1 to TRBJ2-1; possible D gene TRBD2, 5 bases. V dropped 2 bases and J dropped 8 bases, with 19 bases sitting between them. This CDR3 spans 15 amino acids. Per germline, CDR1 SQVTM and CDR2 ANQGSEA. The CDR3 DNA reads TGCAGCGTTGAACGGGCTAGCAGAGCCAGGTATGAGCAGTTCTTC. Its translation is CSVERASRARYEQFF.

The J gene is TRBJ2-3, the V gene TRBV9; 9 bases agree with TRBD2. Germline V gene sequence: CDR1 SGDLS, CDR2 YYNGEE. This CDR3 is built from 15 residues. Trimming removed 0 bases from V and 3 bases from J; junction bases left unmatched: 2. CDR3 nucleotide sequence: TGTGCCAGCAGCGTAGAGCTAGCGGGAACAGATACGCAGTATTTT. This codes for CASSVELAGTDTQYF.

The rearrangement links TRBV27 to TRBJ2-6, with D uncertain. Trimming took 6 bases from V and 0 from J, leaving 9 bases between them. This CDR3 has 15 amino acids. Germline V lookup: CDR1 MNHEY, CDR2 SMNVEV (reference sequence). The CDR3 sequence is CASRRERSGANVLTF. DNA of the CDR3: TGTGCCAGCAGACGAGAACGCTCTGGGGCCAACGTCCTGACTTTC.

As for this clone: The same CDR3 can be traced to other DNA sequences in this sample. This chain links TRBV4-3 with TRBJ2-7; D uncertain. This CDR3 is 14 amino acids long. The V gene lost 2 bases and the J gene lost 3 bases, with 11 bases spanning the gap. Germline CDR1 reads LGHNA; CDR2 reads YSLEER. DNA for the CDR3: TGCGCCAGCAGCCAATTTGGCGGAAACTACGAGCAGTACTTC. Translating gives CASSQFGGNYEQYF.

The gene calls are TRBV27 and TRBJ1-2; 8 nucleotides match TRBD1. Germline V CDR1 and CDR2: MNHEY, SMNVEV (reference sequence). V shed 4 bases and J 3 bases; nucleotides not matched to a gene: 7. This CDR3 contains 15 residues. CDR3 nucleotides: TGTGCCAGCAGTTCCAGGGGGCGAATTGACTATGGCTACACCTTC. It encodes CASSSRGRIDYGYTF.

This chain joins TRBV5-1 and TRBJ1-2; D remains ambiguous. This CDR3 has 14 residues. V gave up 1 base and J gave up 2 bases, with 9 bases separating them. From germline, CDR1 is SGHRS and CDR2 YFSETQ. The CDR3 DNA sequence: TGCGCCAGCAGCTTGTCACCAGCGAACTATGGCTACACCTTC. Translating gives CASSLSPANYGYTF.

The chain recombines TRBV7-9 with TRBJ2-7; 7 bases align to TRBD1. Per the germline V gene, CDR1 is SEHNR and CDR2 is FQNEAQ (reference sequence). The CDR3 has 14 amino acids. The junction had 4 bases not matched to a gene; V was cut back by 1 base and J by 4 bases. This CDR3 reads CASSLGTGVYEQYF. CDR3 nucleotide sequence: TGTGCCAGCAGCTTAGGGACAGGTGTGTACGAGCAGTACTTC.

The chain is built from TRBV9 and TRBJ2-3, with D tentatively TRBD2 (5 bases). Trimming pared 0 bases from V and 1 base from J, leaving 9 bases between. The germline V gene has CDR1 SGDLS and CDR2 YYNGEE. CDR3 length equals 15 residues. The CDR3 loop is CASSVVGSGTDTQYF. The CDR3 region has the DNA TGTGCCAGCAGCGTAGTGGGTAGCGGCACAGATACGCAGTATTTT.

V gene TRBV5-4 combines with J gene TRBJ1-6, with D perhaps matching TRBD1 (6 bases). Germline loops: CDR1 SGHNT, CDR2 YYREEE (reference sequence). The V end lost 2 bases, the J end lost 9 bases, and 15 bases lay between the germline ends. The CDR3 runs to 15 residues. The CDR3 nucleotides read TGTGCCAGCAGCTTATGGGACATTTCTCCTTCACCCCTCCACTTT. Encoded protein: CASSLWDISPSPLHF.

This CDR3 is CASGGNTYEQYF. The CDR3 DNA reads as TGTGCCAGCGGAGGCAATACCTACGAGCAGTACTTC. The V gene is TRBV28, the J gene TRBJ2-7; weak D call: TRBD2 (5 bases). Germline V gives CDR1 MDHEN, CDR2 SYDVKM. V lost 8 bases, J lost 2 bases, and 10 bases lay in between. There are 12 residues in the CDR3.

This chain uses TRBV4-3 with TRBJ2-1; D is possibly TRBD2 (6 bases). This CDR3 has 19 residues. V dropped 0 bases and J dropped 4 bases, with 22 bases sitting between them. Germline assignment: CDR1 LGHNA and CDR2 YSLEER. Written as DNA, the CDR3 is TGCGCCAGCAGCCAAGATCCTACCGGAACTAGCAATTCTTACAATGAGCAGTTCTTC. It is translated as CASSQDPTGTSNSYNEQFF.

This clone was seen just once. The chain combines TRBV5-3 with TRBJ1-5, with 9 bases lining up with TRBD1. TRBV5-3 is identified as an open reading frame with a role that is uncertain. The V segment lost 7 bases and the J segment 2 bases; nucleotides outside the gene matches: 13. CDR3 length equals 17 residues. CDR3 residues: CARFKPGQGKGNQPQHF. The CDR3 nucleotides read TGTGCCAGATTTAAACCGGGACAGGGAAAGGGCAATCAGCCCCAGCATTTT.

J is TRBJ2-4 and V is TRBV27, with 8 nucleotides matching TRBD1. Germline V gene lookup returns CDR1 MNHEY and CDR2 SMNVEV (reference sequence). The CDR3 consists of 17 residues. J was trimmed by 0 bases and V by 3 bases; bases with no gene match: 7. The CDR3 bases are TGTGCCAGCAGTTTCGGGACAGGAGGTCTAGCCAAAAACATTCAGTACTTC. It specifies CASSFGTGGLAKNIQYF.

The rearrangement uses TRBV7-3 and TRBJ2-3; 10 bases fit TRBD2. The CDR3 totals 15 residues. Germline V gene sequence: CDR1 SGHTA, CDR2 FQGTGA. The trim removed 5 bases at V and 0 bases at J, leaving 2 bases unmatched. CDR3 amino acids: CASSTTSGSTDTQYF. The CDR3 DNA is TGTGCCAGCAGCACGACTAGCGGGAGCACAGATACGCAGTATTTT.

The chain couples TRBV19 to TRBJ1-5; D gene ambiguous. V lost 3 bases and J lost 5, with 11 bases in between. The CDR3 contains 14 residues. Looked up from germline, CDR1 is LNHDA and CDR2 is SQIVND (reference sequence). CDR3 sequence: CASSISRVDQPQHF. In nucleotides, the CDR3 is TGTGCCAGTAGTATTTCGCGGGTGGATCAGCCCCAGCATTTT.

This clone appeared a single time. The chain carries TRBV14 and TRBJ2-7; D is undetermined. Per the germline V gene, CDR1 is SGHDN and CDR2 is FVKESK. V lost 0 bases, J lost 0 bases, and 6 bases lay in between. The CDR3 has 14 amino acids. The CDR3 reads CASSQDGSSYEQYF. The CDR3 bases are TGTGCCAGCAGCCAAGATGGCAGCTCCTACGAGCAGTACTTC.

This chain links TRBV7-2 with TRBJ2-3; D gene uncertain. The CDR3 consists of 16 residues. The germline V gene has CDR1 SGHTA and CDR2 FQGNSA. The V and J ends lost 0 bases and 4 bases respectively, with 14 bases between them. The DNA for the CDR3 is TGTGCCAGCAGCTTAGCTCTTCAGGTCCAATCAGATACGCAGTATTTT. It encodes CASSLALQVQSDTQYF.

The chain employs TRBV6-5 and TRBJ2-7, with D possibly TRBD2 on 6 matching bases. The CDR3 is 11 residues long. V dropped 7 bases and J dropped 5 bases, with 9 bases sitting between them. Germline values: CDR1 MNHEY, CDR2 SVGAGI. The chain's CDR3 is CASIRGNEQYF. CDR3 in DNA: TGTGCCAGCATCCGGGGGAACGAGCAGTACTTC.